What follows describes a single T cell receptor (beta chain). This CDR3 contains 12 residues. Germline V gene data show CDR1 as SQVTM and CDR2 as ANQGSEA. The data are from a study of shared clonotypes between healthy human individuals. Several immunoSEQ 96-well plates shared each subset's DNA, each plate a replicate. As originally analysed: Sequence data from immunoSEQ were junction-only and lacked quality scores; consequently, filtering differed. Sequenced by immunoSEQ multiplex PCR; TCRdb stores in-frame clones only, minus some. V, J and clone size are those of that table, while D and trimming were read from the DNA. This table has about 1.5 million clones, 95% to 99% appearing once.

This clonotype was sampled from a young man in good health. Sample: naive CD4+ T cells sorted from blood. As to subset: CD45RA+ positively selected. The J gene is TRBJ2-7, the V gene TRBV29-1; D gene uncertain. The DNA for the CDR3 is TGCACGAAGCTCAGTAGCTCCTACGAGCAGTACTTC. Amino acids: CTKLSSSYEQYF.